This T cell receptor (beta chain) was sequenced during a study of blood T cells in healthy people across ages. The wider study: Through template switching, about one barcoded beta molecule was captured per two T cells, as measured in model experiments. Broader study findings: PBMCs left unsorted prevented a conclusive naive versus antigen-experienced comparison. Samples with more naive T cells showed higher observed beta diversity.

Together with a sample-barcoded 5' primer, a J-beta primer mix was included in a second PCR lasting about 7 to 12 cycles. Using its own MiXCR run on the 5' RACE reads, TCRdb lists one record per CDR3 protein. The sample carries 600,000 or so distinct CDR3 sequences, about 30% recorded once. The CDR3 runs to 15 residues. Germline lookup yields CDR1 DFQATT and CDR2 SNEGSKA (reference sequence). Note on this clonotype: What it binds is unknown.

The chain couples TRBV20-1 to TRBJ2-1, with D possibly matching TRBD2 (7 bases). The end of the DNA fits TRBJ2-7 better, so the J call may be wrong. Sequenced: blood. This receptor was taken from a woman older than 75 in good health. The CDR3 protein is CSAEGGRIAYNEQYF. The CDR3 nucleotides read TGCAGTGCTGAGGGGGGGAGAATAGCGTACAATGAGCAGTACTTC.